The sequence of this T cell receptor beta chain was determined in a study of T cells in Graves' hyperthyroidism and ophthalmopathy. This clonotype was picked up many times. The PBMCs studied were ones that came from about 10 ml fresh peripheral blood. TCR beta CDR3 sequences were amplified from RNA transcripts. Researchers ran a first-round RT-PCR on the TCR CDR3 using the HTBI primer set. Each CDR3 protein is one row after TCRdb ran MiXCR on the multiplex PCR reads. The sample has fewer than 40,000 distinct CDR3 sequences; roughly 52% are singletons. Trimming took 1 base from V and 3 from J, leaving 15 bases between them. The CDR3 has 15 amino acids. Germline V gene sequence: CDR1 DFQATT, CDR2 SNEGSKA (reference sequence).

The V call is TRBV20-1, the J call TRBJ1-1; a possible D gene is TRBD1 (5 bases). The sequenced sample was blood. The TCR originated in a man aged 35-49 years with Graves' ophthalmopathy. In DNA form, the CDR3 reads TGCAGTGCTAGAGGGGGCTTGGGTGCCCACACTGAAGCTTTCTTT. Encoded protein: CSARGGLGAHTEAFF.